This TCR beta chain was documented in a study of identical twins. General observations from the study: Memory repertoires showed no such pattern, whereas abundant cord blood beta clonotypes carried fewer insertions. Monozygotic twin pairs showed more out-of-frame TCR alpha sharing than models estimated. Out-of-frame alpha sequences that twins shared showed excess low generation probability.

This clonotype has just a few counts. Its matching antigen is unknown. Germline lookup yields CDR1 GTSNPN and CDR2 SVGIG (reference sequence). The CDR3 extends over 14 amino acids. The V and J ends lost 2 bases and 5 bases respectively, with 15 bases between them. In TCRdb, the 5' RACE reads were re-called with MiXCR into one record per CDR3 protein. The table lists 300,000 or so distinct CDR3 sequences, nearly 9.5% of them singletons. The sample was also linked to a second study, of yellow fever vaccine responses in identical twins. That investigation notes: It has been reported that, in twins, the vaccine T cell response seemed partly convergent and partly personalized.

The sequence came from a woman under 30 in good health. The chain uses TRBV30 and TRBJ2-5, with a tentative D call TRBD1 (5 bases). The sequenced sample was CD8+ T cells sorted from blood. In nucleotides, the CDR3 is TGTGCCTGGAGTTCACAGGAGATTGGGGAGACCCAGTACTTC. Protein sequence: CAWSSQEIGETQYF.